This T cell receptor (beta chain) was documented in a study of blood T cell repertoires in COVID-19 (TCRdb year 2020). About the study as a whole: Samples from collaborators originated in the United States, Italy and Spain and spanned both the acute and convalescent phases of COVID-19. Deeply sampled blood TCRbeta repertoires from subjects exposed to, actively infected with, or recovered from COVID-19 were included in the dataset. A de-identified subject ID, COVID-19 status, age in years and sex were almost always included in the sample metadata. Where available, HLA class I and class II types were taken from metadata supplied by the sample provider and were not determined by assay-based typing. The samples were drawn from the first 160 participants of the ongoing ImmuneRACE study and from some 1,300 subjects provided by 6 global collaborators. The repertoires were made available in a free public database intended to serve as a resource for research on the immune response to SARS-CoV-2. The material from the prospective study consisted of cDNA or gDNA derived from T cells, B-cell-depleted T cells, or PBMCs.

V loses 2 bases of germline sequence and J loses 3 bases, and the interval between the two ends is 18 bases. The cysteine opens and the phenylalanine closes a CDR3 of 17 amino acids. Only CDR3 DNA remains: 51 bases, in frame from the first base. From a lookup of the germline V gene, CDR1 and CDR2 are SGHRS and YFSETQ. One collaborating source in Seattle enrolled patients during active infection and followed them longitudinally through the course of disease. Whole blood was collected in K2EDTA tubes by collaborating institutions according to the institutions' own protocols. For TCRbeta analysis, collaborator samples were shipped as frozen whole blood, as isolated PBMCs, or as DNA extracted from either sample type. The immunoSEQ Assay, a bias-controlled multiplex PCR, was used to amplify TCRbeta CDR3 regions from genomic DNA. The published analysis was carried out like this. Nucleated cell counts per sample were estimated from amplification of reference gene primers within the assay. To quantify the absolute abundance of each unique TCRbeta CDR3 rearrangement, sequence reads were collapsed and filtered. For each sample, productive Simpson clonality was calculated as the square root of Simpson's diversity index across productive rearrangements. In TCRdb, the immuneACCESS table is reduced to in-frame sequences with V and J assigned. These tables do not hold every clone; where another copy was compared, an unresolved V gene accounts for under half, and the others remain unexplained. The V and J calls and clone size are taken from that table; D and trimming were inferred from the DNA. The sample table contains 540,000 or so clones; only one count was recorded for 85% to 90% of them. Around 8% of the sample is in the top ten clones.

Turning to this clone: Its antigen is unknown. No base quality information exists; no much larger clone differs at one position.

Study-level results and caveats: Clinical and demographic metadata were provided uncurated, with the amount varying by source and participant.

The chain employs TRBV5-1 and TRBJ1-5, with TRBD1 perhaps the D gene, on 5 matching bases. Sequencing was carried out using peripheral blood. This TCR derives from a woman aged 45-65 years with COVID-19, enrolled during active disease. The CDR3 reads as follows: CASSFGSASGPNQPQHF. The sequenced DNA is TGCGCCAGCAGCTTTGGATCGGCCTCAGGGCCCAATCAGCCCCAGCATTTT.